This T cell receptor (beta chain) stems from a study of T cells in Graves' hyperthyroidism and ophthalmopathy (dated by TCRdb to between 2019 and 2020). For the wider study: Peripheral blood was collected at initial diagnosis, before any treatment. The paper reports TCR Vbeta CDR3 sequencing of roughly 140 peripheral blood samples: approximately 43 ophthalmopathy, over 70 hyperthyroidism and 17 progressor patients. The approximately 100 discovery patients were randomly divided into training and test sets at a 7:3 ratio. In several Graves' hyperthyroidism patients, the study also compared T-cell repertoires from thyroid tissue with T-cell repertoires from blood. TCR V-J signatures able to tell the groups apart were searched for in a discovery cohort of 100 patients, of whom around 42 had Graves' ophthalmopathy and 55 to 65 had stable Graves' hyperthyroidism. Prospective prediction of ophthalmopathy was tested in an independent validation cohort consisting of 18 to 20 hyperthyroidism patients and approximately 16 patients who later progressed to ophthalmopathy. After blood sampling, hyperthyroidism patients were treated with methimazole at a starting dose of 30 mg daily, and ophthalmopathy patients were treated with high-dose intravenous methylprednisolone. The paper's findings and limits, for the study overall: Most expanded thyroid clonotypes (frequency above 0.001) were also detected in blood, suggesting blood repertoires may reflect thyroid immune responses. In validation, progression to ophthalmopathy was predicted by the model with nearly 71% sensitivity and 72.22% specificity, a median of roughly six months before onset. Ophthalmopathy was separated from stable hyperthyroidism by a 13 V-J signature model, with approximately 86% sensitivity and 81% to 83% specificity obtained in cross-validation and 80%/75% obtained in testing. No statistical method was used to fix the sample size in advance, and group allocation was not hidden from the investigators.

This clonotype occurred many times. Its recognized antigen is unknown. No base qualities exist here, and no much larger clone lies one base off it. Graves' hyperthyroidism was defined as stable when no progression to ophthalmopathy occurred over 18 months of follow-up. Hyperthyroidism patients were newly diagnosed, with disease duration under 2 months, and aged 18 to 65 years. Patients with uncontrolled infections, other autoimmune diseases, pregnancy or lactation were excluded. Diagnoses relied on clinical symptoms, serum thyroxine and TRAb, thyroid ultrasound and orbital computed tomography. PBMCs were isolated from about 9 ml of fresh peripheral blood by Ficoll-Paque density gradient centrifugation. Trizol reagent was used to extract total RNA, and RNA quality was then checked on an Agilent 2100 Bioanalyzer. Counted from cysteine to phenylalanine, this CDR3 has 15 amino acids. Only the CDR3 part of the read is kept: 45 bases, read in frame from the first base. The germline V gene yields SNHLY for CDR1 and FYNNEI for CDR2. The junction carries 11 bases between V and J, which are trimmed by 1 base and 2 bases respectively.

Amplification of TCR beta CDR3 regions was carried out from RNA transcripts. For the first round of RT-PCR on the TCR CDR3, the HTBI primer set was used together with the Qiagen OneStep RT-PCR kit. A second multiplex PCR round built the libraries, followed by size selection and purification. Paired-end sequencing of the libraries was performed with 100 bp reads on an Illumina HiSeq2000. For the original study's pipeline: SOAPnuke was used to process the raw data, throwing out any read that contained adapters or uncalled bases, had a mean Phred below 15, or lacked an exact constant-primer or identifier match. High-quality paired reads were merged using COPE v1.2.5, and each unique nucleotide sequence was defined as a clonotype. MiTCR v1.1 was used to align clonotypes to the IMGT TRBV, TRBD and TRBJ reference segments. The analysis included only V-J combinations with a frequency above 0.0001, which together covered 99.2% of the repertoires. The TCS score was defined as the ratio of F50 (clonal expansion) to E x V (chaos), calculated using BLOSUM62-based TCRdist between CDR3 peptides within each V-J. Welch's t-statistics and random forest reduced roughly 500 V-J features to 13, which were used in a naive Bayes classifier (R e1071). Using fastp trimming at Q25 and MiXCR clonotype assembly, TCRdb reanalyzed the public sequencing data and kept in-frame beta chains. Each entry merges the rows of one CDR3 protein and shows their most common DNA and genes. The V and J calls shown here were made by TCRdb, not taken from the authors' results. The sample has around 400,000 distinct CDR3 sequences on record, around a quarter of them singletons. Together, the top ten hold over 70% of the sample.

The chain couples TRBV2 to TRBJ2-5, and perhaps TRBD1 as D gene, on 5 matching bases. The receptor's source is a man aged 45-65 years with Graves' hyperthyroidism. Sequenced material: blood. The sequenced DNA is TGTGCCAGCAGTGAAGAACAGGTGACACAAGAGACCCAGTACTTC. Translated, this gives CASSEEQVTQETQYF.